What follows are 18 T cell receptor beta chains derived from one specimen sequenced in a study of CD8+ T cells in alopecia areata. Treatment defined: oral pan-JAK inhibitor, 5-10 mg twice daily. It was cDNA, reverse transcribed from extracted RNA, that served as the sequencing template. Sequencing was performed with immunoSEQ multiplex PCR; in TCRdb, only in-frame clones are kept and a portion is missing. The sample lists about 200,000 clones, more than 30% occurring once. The sequences come from CD4+ T cells sorted from blood, collected around week 34, from a patient treated with tofacitinib. The receptors here all came from a human donor with alopecia areata.

In this sample, this clone turned up a few times. The V call is TRBV6-6, the J call TRBJ2-3; the D gene could be TRBD1 or TRBD2 (5 bases each). Trimming removed 6 bases at V and 5 bases at J, with 9 bases between. The length of the CDR3 is 12 residues. CDR1 is MNHNY and CDR2 is SVGAGI in the germline V gene (reference sequence). CDR3 coding DNA: TGTGCCAGCAGGGGGACGGTAGATACGCAGTATTTT. It encodes CASRGTVDTQYF.

In its sample, this clone was seen a few times. This chain joins TRBV2 and TRBJ1-5; no definite D call. V lost 5 bases and J 4 bases, leaving 6 bases between the germline ends. The length of the CDR3 is 12 residues. Germline V CDR1 and CDR2: SNHLY, FYNNEI. The CDR3 sequence: CASSRVNQPQHF. The CDR3 nucleotides read TGTGCCAGCAGTCGGGTAAATCAGCCCCAGCATTTT.

The chain uses TRBV6-5 and TRBJ2-7, with a tentative D call TRBD1 (6 bases). Germline V lookup: CDR1 MNHEY, CDR2 SVGAGI. V lost 6 bases, J lost 0 bases, and 12 bases lay in between. This CDR3 spans 14 amino acids. The CDR3 DNA reads as TGTGCCAGCAGGTCCCGGGACACCTCCTACGAGCAGTACTTC. Translating it yields CASRSRDTSYEQYF.

This chain connects TRBV10-3 to TRBJ2-3, with D possibly called TRBD1 or TRBD2 (5 bases each). Trimming pared 6 bases from V and 5 bases from J, leaving 15 bases between. Looked up from germline, CDR1 is ENHRY and CDR2 is SYGVKD. The CDR3 sequence is 14 residues long. Here the CDR3 DNA reads TGTGCCATCAGGGAGGACATCCTTAAAGATACGCAGTATTTT. Its protein is CAIREDILKDTQYF.

This chain connects TRBV9 to TRBJ2-3; D is undetermined. V lost 4 bases to trimming and J lost 0 bases, with 3 bases between them. The CDR3 consists of 12 residues. Germline V gives CDR1 SGDLS, CDR2 YYNGEE. CDR3 nucleotides: TGTGCCAGCAGCTTTAGCACAGATACGCAGTATTTT. It yields the protein CASSFSTDTQYF.

The V call is TRBV2, the J call TRBJ2-2; D remains unclear. The CDR3 extends over 15 amino acids. Germline assignment: CDR1 SNHLY and CDR2 FYNNEI. V lost 4 bases to trimming and J lost 2 bases, with 11 bases between them. The CDR3 sequence: CASSVTVRNTGELFF. The CDR3 DNA sequence: TGTGCCAGCAGTGTCACCGTAAGAAACACCGGGGAGCTGTTTTTT.

This clone has more than one count but fewer than ten. J is TRBJ2-5 and V is TRBV14; TRBD2 might be the D (6 bases). The CDR3 sequence is 13 residues long. The V gene lost 1 base and the J gene lost 10 bases, with 13 bases spanning the gap. Germline V lookup: CDR1 SGHDN, CDR2 FVKESK. The CDR3 DNA sequence: TGTGCCAGCAGCCAAGTGAGCAGGGAGGTCCAGTACTTC. As protein: CASSQVSREVQYF.

Concerning this clone: A much larger clone is a single base away; this may be a read error. V is TRBV11-2 and J is TRBJ1-1; no firm D call. This CDR3 contains 13 residues. Trimming cost V 1 base and J 1 base, with 4 bases left between them. Germline-derived CDR1 and CDR2 are SGHAT and FQNNGV. DNA of the CDR3: TGTGCCAGCAGCTTAGGACAGAACACTGAAGCTTTCTTT. This gives the protein CASSLGQNTEAFF.

This clone was counted a few times. The CDR3 region is CASSIGLGREQFF. The CDR3 DNA is TGTGCCAGTAGTATAGGGTTGGGGCGCGAGCAGTTCTTC. J is TRBJ2-1 and V is TRBV19; D is possibly TRBD1 (5 bases). V was cut by 1 base and J by 10 bases, with 11 bases left in between. The CDR3 has 13 residues. Germline CDR1 and CDR2: LNHDA and SQIVND (reference sequence).

This clone was seen only a few times. The gene calls are TRBV4-1 and TRBJ2-1; D is undetermined. Trimming shortened V by 0 bases and J by 10 bases, and 4 bases separated the two germline ends. Germline V gives CDR1 MGHRA, CDR2 YSYEKL. This CDR3 region has 11 residues. The chain's CDR3 is CASSQEQEQFF. For the CDR3, the DNA is TGCGCCAGCAGCCAAGAACAGGAGCAGTTCTTC.

With regard to this clone: Other nucleotide sequences from this sample produce the same CDR3. The chain recombines TRBV30 with TRBJ2-7; D is ambiguous. Between the trimmed V and J ends, which lost 0 bases and 4 bases, there was a span of 4 bases. This CDR3 region has 11 residues. Germline V gene lookup returns CDR1 GTSNPN and CDR2 SVGIG (reference sequence). CDR3 sequence reads: CAWSVRYEQYF. Here the CDR3 DNA reads TGTGCCTGGAGTGTACGTTACGAGCAGTACTTC.

This chain connects TRBV27 to TRBJ2-1, with D hard to call. V lost 5 bases and J lost 8, with 19 bases in between. The CDR3 has 15 amino acids. Germline V gives CDR1 MNHEY, CDR2 SMNVEV (reference sequence). CDR3: CASSPTLHSRYEQFF. Here the CDR3 DNA reads TGTGCCAGCAGTCCAACCCTCCACTCTCGGTATGAGCAGTTCTTC.

V usage is TRBV5-1 and J usage is TRBJ2-2; no firm D call. V lost 3 bases to trimming and J lost 1 base, with 7 bases between them. CDR3 length equals 14 residues. Germline CDR1 reads SGHRS; CDR2 reads YFSETQ. The CDR3 DNA is TGCGCCAGCAGCTGGTATATGAACACCGGGGAGCTGTTTTTT. Translated, it gives CASSWYMNTGELFF.

The gene calls are TRBV5-6 and TRBJ2-3, with 7 positions matching TRBD1. There are 16 residues in the CDR3. Per the germline V gene, CDR1 is SGHDT and CDR2 is YYEEEE. V lost 4 bases, J lost 2 bases, and 10 bases stayed unmatched. As DNA, the CDR3 is TGTGCCAGCAGCGTGAAGACAGGGTCTCCCACAGATACGCAGTATTTT. Its protein product is CASSVKTGSPTDTQYF.

This chain connects TRBV6-5 to TRBJ2-1; 7 positions agree with TRBD2. Germline loops: CDR1 MNHEY, CDR2 SVGAGI. The CDR3 spans 16 residues. The V gene end was trimmed by 4 bases and the J gene end by 7 bases; junction bases not matched to a gene: 13. CDR3 in amino acids: CASSSYRLAVGNEQFF. The CDR3, as DNA: TGTGCCAGCAGTTCGTATAGGCTAGCGGTTGGGAATGAGCAGTTCTTC.

The rearrangement links TRBV29-1 to TRBJ2-7; D may be TRBD2 (5 bases). The V and J ends lost 7 bases and 5 bases respectively, with 18 bases between them. CDR3 length: 13 residues. CDR1 SQVTM and CDR2 ANQGSEA come from the germline V gene. In DNA form, the CDR3 reads TGCAGCGGGGCCACACTAGGTTCCAACGAGCAGTACTTC. Its translation is CSGATLGSNEQYF.

This chain links TRBV5-4 with TRBJ2-7; D is perhaps TRBD2 (6 bases). Germline V gene lookup returns CDR1 SGHNT and CDR2 YYREEE (reference sequence). V was pared by 4 bases and J by 0 bases, with 11 bases between. This CDR3 is 14 amino acids long. CDR3: CASSRAGSSYEQYF. Written as DNA, the CDR3 is TGTGCCAGCAGCCGAGCGGGTAGCTCCTACGAGCAGTACTTC.

This rearrangement joins TRBV5-1 to TRBJ1-1; D ambiguous. The CDR3 contains 15 residues. Trimming took 4 bases from V and 4 from J, leaving 17 bases between them. The V gene's germline CDR1 is SGHRS and CDR2 YFSETQ. The CDR3 loop reads CASSVGYTAGTEAFF. The CDR3 nucleotides read TGCGCCAGCAGCGTTGGGTATACCGCGGGCACTGAAGCTTTCTTT. The full variable domain, in which reference TRBV5-1 and TRBJ1-1 provide the parts outside the CDR3, is KAGVTQTPRYLIKTRGQQVTLSCSPISGHRSVSWYQQTPGQGLQFLFEYFSETQRNKGNFPGRFSGRQFSNSRSEMNVSTLELGDSALYLCASSVGYTAGTEAFFGQGTRLTVV.